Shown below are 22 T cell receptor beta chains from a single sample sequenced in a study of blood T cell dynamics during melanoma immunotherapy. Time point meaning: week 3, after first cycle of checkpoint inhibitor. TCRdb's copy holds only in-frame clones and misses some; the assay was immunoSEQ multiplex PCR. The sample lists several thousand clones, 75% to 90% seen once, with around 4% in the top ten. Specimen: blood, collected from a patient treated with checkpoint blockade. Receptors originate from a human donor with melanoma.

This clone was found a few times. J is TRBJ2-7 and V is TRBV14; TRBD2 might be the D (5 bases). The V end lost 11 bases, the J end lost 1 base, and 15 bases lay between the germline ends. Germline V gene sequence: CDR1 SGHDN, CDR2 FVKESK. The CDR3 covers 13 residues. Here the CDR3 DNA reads TGTGCCTCCGGCGGGTGCCAATCCTACGAGCAGTACTTC. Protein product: CASGGCQSYEQYF.

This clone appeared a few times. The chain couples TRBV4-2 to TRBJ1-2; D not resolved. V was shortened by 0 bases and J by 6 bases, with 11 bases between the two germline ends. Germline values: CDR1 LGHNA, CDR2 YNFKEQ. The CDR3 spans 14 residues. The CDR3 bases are TGTGCCAGCAGCCAAGAATTAGGGTTTCATGGCTACACCTTC. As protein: CASSQELGFHGYTF.

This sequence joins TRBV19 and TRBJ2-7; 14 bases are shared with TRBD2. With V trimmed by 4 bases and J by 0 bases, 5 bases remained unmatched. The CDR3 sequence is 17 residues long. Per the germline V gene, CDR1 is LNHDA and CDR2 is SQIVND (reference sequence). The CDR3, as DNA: TGTGCCAGTAGTAAAGGGGGACTAGCGGGAGACTCCTACGAGCAGTACTTC. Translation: CASSKGGLAGDSYEQYF.

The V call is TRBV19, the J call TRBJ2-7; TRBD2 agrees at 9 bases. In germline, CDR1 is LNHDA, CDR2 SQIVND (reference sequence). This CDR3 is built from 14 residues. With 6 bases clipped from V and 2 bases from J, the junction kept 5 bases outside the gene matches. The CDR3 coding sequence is TGTGCCAGTAGGACTAGCGGTAACACCTACGAGCAGTACTTC. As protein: CASRTSGNTYEQYF. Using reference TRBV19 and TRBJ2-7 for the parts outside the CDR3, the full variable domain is DGGITQSPKYLFRKEGQNVTLSCEQNLNHDAMYWYRQDPGQGLRLIYYSQIVNDFQKGDIAEGYSVSREKKESFPLTVTSAQKNPTAFYLCASRTSGNTYEQYFGPGTRLTVT.

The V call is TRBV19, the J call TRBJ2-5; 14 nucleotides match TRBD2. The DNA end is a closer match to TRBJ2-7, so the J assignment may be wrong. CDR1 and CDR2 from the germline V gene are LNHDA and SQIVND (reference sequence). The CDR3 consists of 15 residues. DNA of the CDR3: TGTGCCAGTAGCCCGGGACTAGCGGGAGCTGGCGAGCAGTACTTC. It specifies CASSPGLAGAGEQYF.

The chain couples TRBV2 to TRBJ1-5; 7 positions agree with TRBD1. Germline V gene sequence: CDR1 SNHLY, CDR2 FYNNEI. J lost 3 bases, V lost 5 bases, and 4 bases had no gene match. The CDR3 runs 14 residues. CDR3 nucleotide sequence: TGTGCCAGCAGTAGGGACAGACTCAATCAGCCCCAGCATTTT. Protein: CASSRDRLNQPQHF.

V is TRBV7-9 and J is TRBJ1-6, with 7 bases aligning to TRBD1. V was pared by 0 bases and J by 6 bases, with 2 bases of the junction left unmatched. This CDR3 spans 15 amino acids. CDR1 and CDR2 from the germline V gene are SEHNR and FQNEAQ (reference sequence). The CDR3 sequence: CASSLAWDSNSPLHF. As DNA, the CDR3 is TGTGCCAGCAGCTTAGCGTGGGACAGTAATTCACCCCTCCACTTT.

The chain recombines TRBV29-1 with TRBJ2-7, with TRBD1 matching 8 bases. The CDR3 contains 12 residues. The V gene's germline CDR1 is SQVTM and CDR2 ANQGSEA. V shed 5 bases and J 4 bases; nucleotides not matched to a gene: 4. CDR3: CSVLQGGYEQYF. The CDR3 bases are TGCAGCGTTCTACAGGGGGGTTACGAGCAGTACTTC.

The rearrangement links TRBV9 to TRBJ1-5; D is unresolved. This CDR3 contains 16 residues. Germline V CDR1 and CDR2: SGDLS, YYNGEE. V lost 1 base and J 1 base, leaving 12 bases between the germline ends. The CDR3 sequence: CASSVLVGISNQPQHF. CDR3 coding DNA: TGTGCCAGCAGCGTATTGGTGGGGATCAGCAATCAGCCCCAGCATTTT.

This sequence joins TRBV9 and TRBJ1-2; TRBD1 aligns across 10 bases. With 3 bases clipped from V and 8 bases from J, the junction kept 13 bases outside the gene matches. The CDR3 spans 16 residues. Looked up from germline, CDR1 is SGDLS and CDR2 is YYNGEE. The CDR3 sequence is CASSGATGGPRRGYTF. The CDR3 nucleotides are TGTGCCAGCAGCGGTGCGACAGGGGGCCCCCGGCGGGGCTACACCTTC. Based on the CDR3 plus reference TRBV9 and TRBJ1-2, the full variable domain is DSGVTQTPKHLITATGQRVTLRCSPRSGDLSVYWYQQSLDQGLQFLIQYYNGEERAKGNILERFSAQQFPDLHSELNLSSLELGDSALYFCASSGATGGPRRGYTFGSGTRLTVV.

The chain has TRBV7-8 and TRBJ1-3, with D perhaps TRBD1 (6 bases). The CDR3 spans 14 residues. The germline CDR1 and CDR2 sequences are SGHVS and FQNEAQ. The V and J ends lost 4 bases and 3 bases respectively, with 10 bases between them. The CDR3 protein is CASSSTGFGNTIYF. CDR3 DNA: TGTGCCAGCAGCTCGACAGGTTTTGGAAACACCATATATTTT.

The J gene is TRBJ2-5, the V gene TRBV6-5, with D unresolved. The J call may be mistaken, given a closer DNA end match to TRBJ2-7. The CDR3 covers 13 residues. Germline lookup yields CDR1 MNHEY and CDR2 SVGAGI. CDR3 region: CASSLAGMVEQYF. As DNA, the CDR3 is TGTGCCAGCAGTTTGGCTGGGATGGTCGAGCAGTACTTC.

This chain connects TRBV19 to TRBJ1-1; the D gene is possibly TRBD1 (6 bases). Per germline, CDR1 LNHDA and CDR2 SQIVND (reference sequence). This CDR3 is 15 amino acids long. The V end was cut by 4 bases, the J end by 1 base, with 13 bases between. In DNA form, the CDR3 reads TGTGCCAGTAGTAAAACGGGGGCTGCGAACACTGAAGCTTTCTTT. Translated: CASSKTGAANTEAFF.

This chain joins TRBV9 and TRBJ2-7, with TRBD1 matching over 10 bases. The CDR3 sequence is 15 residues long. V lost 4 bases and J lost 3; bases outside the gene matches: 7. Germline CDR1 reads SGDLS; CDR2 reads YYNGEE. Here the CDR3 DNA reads TGTGCCAGCAGCCCCCGGGACAGGGGCCACTACGAGCAGTACTTC. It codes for CASSPRDRGHYEQYF.

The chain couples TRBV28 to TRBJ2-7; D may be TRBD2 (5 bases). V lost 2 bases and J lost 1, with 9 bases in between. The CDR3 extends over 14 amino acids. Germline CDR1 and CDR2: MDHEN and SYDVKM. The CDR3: CASSLITGSYEQYF. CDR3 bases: TGTGCCAGCAGTTTAATAACGGGGTCCTACGAGCAGTACTTC.

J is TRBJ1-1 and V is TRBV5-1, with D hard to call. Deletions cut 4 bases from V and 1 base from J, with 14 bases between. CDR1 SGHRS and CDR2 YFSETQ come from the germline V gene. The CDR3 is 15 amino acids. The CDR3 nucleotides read TGCGCCAGCAGCGCCCCACAGAATCCGAACACTGAAGCTTTCTTT. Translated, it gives CASSAPQNPNTEAFF.

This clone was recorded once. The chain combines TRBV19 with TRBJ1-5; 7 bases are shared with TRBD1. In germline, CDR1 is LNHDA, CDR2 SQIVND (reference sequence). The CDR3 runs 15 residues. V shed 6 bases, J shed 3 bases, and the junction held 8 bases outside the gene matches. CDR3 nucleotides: TGTGCCAGTAGGGAGTACGACAGGGACAATCAGCCCCAGCATTTT. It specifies CASREYDRDNQPQHF.

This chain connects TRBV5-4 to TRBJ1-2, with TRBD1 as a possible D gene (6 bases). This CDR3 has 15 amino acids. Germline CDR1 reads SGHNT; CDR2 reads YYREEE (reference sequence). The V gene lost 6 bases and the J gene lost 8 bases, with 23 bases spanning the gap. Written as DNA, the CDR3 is TGTGCCAGCATCACCGGGGGGGGCCCGGGGGACGGCTACACCTTC. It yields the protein CASITGGGPGDGYTF.

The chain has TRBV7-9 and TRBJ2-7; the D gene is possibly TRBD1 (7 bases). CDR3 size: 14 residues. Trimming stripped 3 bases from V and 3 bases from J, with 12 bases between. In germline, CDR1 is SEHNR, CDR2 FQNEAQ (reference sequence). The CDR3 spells CASSLQGGFYEQYF. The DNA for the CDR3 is TGTGCCAGCAGCTTGCAGGGGGGCTTCTACGAGCAGTACTTC.

CDR3 sequence: CASSSPTGGIDTEAFF. The CDR3 DNA reads as TGTGCCAGCAGTTCCCCGACAGGGGGCATCGACACTGAAGCTTTCTTT. The genes are TRBV28 and TRBJ1-1; 10 positions match TRBD1. Germline assignment: CDR1 MDHEN and CDR2 SYDVKM. The V segment lost 4 bases and the J segment 3 bases; nucleotides outside the gene matches: 8. The CDR3 length is 16 residues.

CDR3 loop: CASPAGIVGREGSYNEQFF. CDR3 coding DNA: TGTGCCAGCCCAGCAGGGATTGTAGGGCGGGAGGGCTCCTACAATGAGCAGTTCTTC. The chain has TRBV18 and TRBJ2-1, with TRBD2 matching 9 bases. Germline CDR1 is KGHSH and CDR2 is LQKENI. Unmatched junction bases numbered 17, after V lost 8 bases and J lost 0 bases. This CDR3 region has 19 residues.

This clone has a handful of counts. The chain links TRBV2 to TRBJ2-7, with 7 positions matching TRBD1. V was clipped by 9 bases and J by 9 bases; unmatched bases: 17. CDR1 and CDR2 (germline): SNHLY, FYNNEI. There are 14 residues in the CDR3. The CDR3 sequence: CASSETGPLGGQYF. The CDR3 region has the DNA TGTGCCAGTTCAGAGACAGGGCCCCTGGGTGGGCAGTACTTC.